These 20 T cell receptor beta chains originate from one sample sequenced in a study of T cell responses to AZD1222 COVID-19 vaccine. TCRdb keeps only in-frame clones here, not all; method: immunoSEQ multiplex PCR. The data hold 90,000 to 150,000 clones, with more than 70% observed a single time. This material consisted of peripheral blood, taken on day 0 of AZD1222 vaccination. The origin of the receptors is an adult in good health.

The genes are TRBV6-2 or TRBV6-3 and TRBJ1-3; D is uncertain. Germline V lookup: CDR1 MNHEY, CDR2 SVGEGT. The ends were cut back, 5 bases at V and 0 bases at J, with 11 bases in the middle. This CDR3 is built from 15 residues. CDR3: CASSIGGSSGNTIYF. The DNA for the CDR3 is TGTGCCAGCAGTATCGGCGGTTCCTCTGGAAACACCATATATTTT.

The chain uses TRBV6-1 and TRBJ1-6, with D possibly matching TRBD1 (5 bases). Germline V gives CDR1 MNHNS, CDR2 SASEGT. The V gene lost 6 bases and the J gene lost 9 bases, with 9 bases spanning the gap. The CDR3 length is 12 residues. The CDR3 reads CASSPGFSPLHF. The DNA of the CDR3 is TGTGCCAGCAGCCCAGGGTTTTCACCCCTCCACTTT.

A single count supports this clone. This chain connects TRBV19 to TRBJ1-1; D unresolved. Germline values: CDR1 LNHDA, CDR2 SQIVND (reference sequence). V was trimmed by 5 bases and J by 2 bases, leaving 15 bases between them. The CDR3 is 15 residues long. DNA for the CDR3: TGTGCCAGTAGTCCCCTGAGACGGATAAACACTGAAGCTTTCTTT. Translated, it gives CASSPLRRINTEAFF.

This sequence joins TRBV9 and TRBJ1-1, with 10 bases that match TRBD1. The CDR3 length is 15 residues. The germline V gene encodes CDR1 SGDLS and CDR2 YYNGEE. With 4 bases clipped from V and 4 bases from J, the junction kept 7 bases outside the gene matches. The CDR3: CASSPTGGEFTEAFF. The CDR3, as DNA: TGTGCCAGCAGCCCGACAGGGGGCGAGTTCACTGAAGCTTTCTTT.

This clone came up once. This chain joins TRBV19 and TRBJ2-2, with D maybe TRBD2 (5 bases). The germline gives CDR1 LNHDA, CDR2 SQIVND (reference sequence). The germline V and J ends were trimmed by 3 bases and 3 bases, with 17 bases remaining between them. The CDR3 sequence is 17 residues long. The CDR3 sequence: CASSMGLDGLYTGELFF. CDR3 DNA sequence: TGTGCCAGTAGTATGGGTTTGGACGGACTTTACACCGGGGAGCTGTTTTTT.

V gene TRBV3-1 (or the pseudogene TRBV3-2) combines with J gene TRBJ2-7; D not certain. Germline loops: CDR1 LGHDT, CDR2 YNNKEL (reference sequence). The CDR3 contains 11 residues. Trimming removed 4 bases at V and 3 bases at J, with 4 bases between. DNA for the CDR3: TGTGCCAGCAGCCTCCTCTACGAGCAGTACTTC. Its translation: CASSLLYEQYF.

V usage is TRBV27 and J usage is TRBJ1-1; 8 bases align to TRBD1. CDR3 length: 12 amino acids. The V segment lost 6 bases and the J segment 6 bases; nucleotides outside the gene matches: 3. The germline gives CDR1 MNHEY, CDR2 SMNVEV (reference sequence). CDR3 region: CASSQGAAEAFF. The CDR3 DNA reads TGTGCCAGCAGCCAGGGGGCGGCTGAAGCTTTCTTT.

The V and J genes are TRBV10-3 and TRBJ1-5, with D possibly TRBD1 on 5 matching bases. Trimming took 0 bases from V and 7 from J, leaving 7 bases between them. The CDR3 is 13 amino acids. The germline V gene has CDR1 ENHRY and CDR2 SYGVKD. CDR3: CAISESGVQPQHF. The DNA for the CDR3 is TGTGCCATCAGTGAGTCAGGGGTCCAGCCCCAGCATTTT.

This clone was seen once. The chain couples TRBV5-4 to TRBJ1-5, with D unclear. V was shortened by 0 bases and J by 5 bases, with 12 bases between the two germline ends. The CDR3 extends over 15 amino acids. Germline lookup yields CDR1 SGHNT and CDR2 YYREEE (reference sequence). CDR3 residues: CASSLGIGSDQPQHF. CDR3 in DNA: TGTGCCAGCAGCTTGGGGATAGGCAGCGATCAGCCCCAGCATTTT.

This chain joins TRBV29-1 and TRBJ1-1, with D perhaps TRBD1 (5 bases). This CDR3 region has 14 residues. The germline V gene encodes CDR1 SQVTM and CDR2 ANQGSEA. Trimming took 2 bases from V and 6 from J, leaving 16 bases between them. The chain's CDR3 is CSVEIVWGVAEAFF. The CDR3 DNA reads TGCAGCGTTGAAATCGTGTGGGGGGTGGCTGAAGCTTTCTTT.

The genes are TRBV19 and TRBJ1-5; TRBD1 might be the D (5 bases). CDR3 length: 14 residues. V was pared by 3 bases and J by 4 bases, with 10 bases between. Per the germline V gene, CDR1 is LNHDA and CDR2 is SQIVND (reference sequence). The CDR3 region is CASSIGEGNQPQHF. CDR3 in DNA: TGTGCCAGTAGTATCGGGGAGGGGAATCAGCCCCAGCATTTT.

This chain connects TRBV6-5 to TRBJ1-2, with 12 bases lining up with TRBD1. V shed 6 bases and J 4 bases; nucleotides not matched to a gene: 6. This CDR3 is built from 15 residues. Germline values: CDR1 MNHEY, CDR2 SVGAGI. The CDR3 here is CASSEGQGAIYGYTF. The CDR3 DNA is TGTGCCAGCAGCGAGGGACAGGGGGCCATCTATGGCTACACCTTC.

This chain uses TRBV9 with TRBJ2-7; TRBD2 agrees at 13 bases. The CDR3 loop spans 16 amino acids. Germline values: CDR1 SGDLS, CDR2 YYNGEE. V lost 4 bases to trimming and J lost 2 bases; unmatched junction nucleotides: 6. The CDR3 nucleotides are TGTGCCAGCAGCCCGGGGACTAGCGGGAATGCCTACGAGCAGTACTTC. Protein sequence: CASSPGTSGNAYEQYF.

The chain employs TRBV5-4 and TRBJ1-4; 8 bases fit TRBD1. V gave up 4 bases and J gave up 7 bases; unmatched junction bases: 6. This CDR3 is built from 14 residues. The germline V gene has CDR1 SGHNT and CDR2 YYREEE (reference sequence). DNA of the CDR3: TGTGCCAGCAGCCTACAGGGGGAGTTTGAAAAACTGTTTTTT. Amino acids: CASSLQGEFEKLFF.

V is TRBV7-2 and J is TRBJ1-5, with no clear D. V dropped 4 bases and J dropped 5 bases, with 9 bases sitting between them. The CDR3 is made up of 13 amino acids. Germline lookup yields CDR1 SGHTA and CDR2 FQGNSA. CDR3 in DNA: TGTGCCAGCAGCTCGTCTCGGGATCAGCCCCAGCATTTT. Its protein is CASSSSRDQPQHF.

This chain connects TRBV7-8 to TRBJ1-6; no definite D call. Trimming took off 1 base at V and 8 bases at J, with 15 bases between the two ends. This CDR3 has 16 amino acids. Germline V gene data show CDR1 as SGHVS and CDR2 as FQNEAQ. DNA for the CDR3: TGTGCCAGCAGCTTAGAATTAGAGTCAGTGGATTCACCCCTCCACTTT. Amino acids: CASSLELESVDSPLHF.

This chain links TRBV7-2 with TRBJ1-5; no definite D call. Germline-derived CDR1 and CDR2 are SGHTA and FQGNSA. CDR3 length: 13 residues. V was pared by 2 bases and J by 5 bases, with 7 bases between. In nucleotides, the CDR3 is TGTGCCAGCAGCTTAAAGGTTGATCAGCCCCAGCATTTT. Translation: CASSLKVDQPQHF.

In its sample, this clone was seen a few times. The chain links TRBV3-1 (or the pseudogene TRBV3-2) to TRBJ2-1; D is possibly TRBD1 (6 bases). CDR1 is LGHDT, CDR2 YNNKEL, per germline (reference sequence). The V and J ends lost 6 bases and 9 bases respectively, with 12 bases between them. This CDR3 spans 12 amino acids. CDR3 DNA sequence: TGTGCCAGCAGTACAGGGTTCGGTGAGCAGTTCTTC. Its translation: CASSTGFGEQFF.

This clone was observed a single time. This chain joins TRBV11-1 and TRBJ2-3; 11 nucleotides agree with TRBD2. The junction had 4 bases not matched to a gene; V was cut back by 4 bases and J by 4 bases. CDR3 length: 15 residues. CDR1 and CDR2 from the germline V gene are SGHAT and FQDESV (reference sequence). CDR3 loop: CASSYTSGGADTQYF. CDR3 DNA: TGTGCCAGCAGCTACACTAGCGGGGGTGCAGATACGCAGTATTTT. Full variable domain (rest looked up from reference TRBV11-1 and TRBJ2-3): EAEVAQSPRYKITEKSQAVAFWCDPISGHATLYWYRQILGQGPELLVQFQDESVVDDSQLPKDRFSAERLKGVDSTLKIQPAELGDSAMYLCASSYTSGGADTQYFGPGTRLTVL.

The genes are TRBV6-5 and TRBJ2-2; D tentatively reads TRBD1 or TRBD2 (6 bases each). V was clipped by 0 bases and J by 4 bases, with 12 bases between them. From germline, CDR1 is MNHEY and CDR2 SVGAGI. The CDR3 is made up of 16 amino acids. The CDR3 DNA reads as TGTGCCAGCAGTTACTCGGAGGGGGGTCCCACCGGGGAGCTGTTTTTT. The encoded protein is CASSYSEGGPTGELFF.